One and the same sample provided the 7 T cell receptor beta chains below, sequenced in a study of blood T cell repertoires in COVID-19. Data came from immunoSEQ multiplex PCR; TCRdb stores just in-frame clones and leaves some out. The repertoire consists of 200,000 to 250,000 clones, with around four fifths occurring once and the leading ten covering 5.1%. The material sequenced was peripheral blood. Receptors were obtained from a woman aged 55-70 years who had recovered from COVID-19.

J is TRBJ1-4 and V is TRBV30; D is unclear. The CDR3 totals 14 residues. Trimming removed 0 bases at V and 4 bases at J, with 9 bases between. Germline V gene sequence: CDR1 GTSNPN, CDR2 SVGIG (reference sequence). This CDR3 is CAWSVGGYNEKLFF. In nucleotides, the CDR3 is TGTGCCTGGAGTGTTGGAGGATATAATGAAAAACTGTTTTTT.

This chain joins TRBV7-2 and TRBJ2-3, with 9 bases aligning to TRBD2. Trimming removed 5 bases from V and 4 bases from J; junction bases left unmatched: 10. The CDR3 contains 16 residues. The germline V gene has CDR1 SGHTA and CDR2 FQGNSA. The CDR3 DNA reads TGTGCCAGCAGCGACAGACTAGCGGCGGTGGCAGATACGCAGTATTTT. This encodes CASSDRLAAVADTQYF.

The chain couples TRBV30 to TRBJ1-2; D is unclear. The V gene lost 2 bases and the J gene lost 0 bases, with 7 bases spanning the gap. Germline lookup yields CDR1 GTSNPN and CDR2 SVGIG (reference sequence). The CDR3 totals 13 residues. This CDR3 reads CAWSPVANYGYTF. As DNA, the CDR3 is TGTGCCTGGAGTCCTGTAGCTAACTATGGCTACACCTTC.

The chain couples TRBV5-4 to TRBJ2-7; 7 positions agree with TRBD1. Germline-derived CDR1 and CDR2 are SGHNT and YYREEE (reference sequence). J was trimmed by 5 bases and V by 4 bases; bases with no gene match: 9. CDR3 length equals 14 residues. The CDR3 nucleotides are TGTGCCAGCAGCCTTATCGACAGGGCGGACGAGCAGTACTTC. Protein product: CASSLIDRADEQYF.

The gene calls are TRBV4-2 and TRBJ2-6; D uncertain. V was clipped by 1 base and J by 2 bases, with 6 bases between them. The germline V gene encodes CDR1 LGHNA and CDR2 YNFKEQ. The CDR3 runs to 15 residues. The CDR3, as DNA: TGTGCCAGCAGCCAAGGGCAGGCTGGGGCCAACGTCCTGACTTTC. Translated, it gives CASSQGQAGANVLTF.

V usage is TRBV6-5 and J usage is TRBJ1-5; no clear D. Trimming left V 5 bases short and J 0 bases short, with 5 bases between. Germline CDR1 reads MNHEY; CDR2 reads SVGAGI. This CDR3 comprises 13 residues. CDR3 in DNA: TGTGCCAGCAGTATAAATAGCAATCAGCCCCAGCATTTT. Translation gives CASSINSNQPQHF.

This clone was counted a few times. The chain carries TRBV10-3 and TRBJ1-2; a weak D match, TRBD1 (6 bases). The CDR3 loop spans 15 amino acids. CDR1 and CDR2 from the germline V gene are ENHRY and SYGVKD. V lost 3 bases and J 6 bases, leaving 17 bases between the germline ends. The CDR3 bases are TGTGCCATCAGTGACTTAAGGGGGAAGGGTCATGGCTACACCTTC. Translating it yields CAISDLRGKGHGYTF.